A single sample gave rise to the 8 T cell receptor beta chains below, sequenced in a study of technical replicates of blood from several donors. The repertoire was sequenced with immunoSEQ multiplex PCR; TCRdb's copy has only in-frame clones and lacks some. The sample carries 85,000 or so clones, approximately 93% recorded once. The material sequenced was T cells isolated from PBMCs. Receptors were obtained from a human donor in good health.

This clone appeared a single time. V usage is TRBV6-1 and J usage is TRBJ1-2; 7 bases line up with TRBD1. Germline values: CDR1 MNHNS, CDR2 SASEGT. V lost 3 bases to trimming and J lost 5 bases; unmatched junction nucleotides: 15. The CDR3 loop spans 17 amino acids. CDR3 bases: TGTGCCAGCAGTGATCGAACCGGGACAGACTTTTCTTATGGCTACACCTTC. This gives the protein CASSDRTGTDFSYGYTF.

The rearrangement uses TRBV29-1 and TRBJ1-1; a possible D gene is TRBD1 (5 bases). Germline V gives CDR1 SQVTM, CDR2 ANQGSEA. Trimming removed 1 base at V and 8 bases at J, with 14 bases between. This CDR3 is 13 amino acids long. The CDR3 DNA is TGCAGCGTTGAAGGAGTCCAGGGTGGGGAAGCTTTCTTT. Protein sequence: CSVEGVQGGEAFF.

V is TRBV4-1 and J is TRBJ1-2; 7 bases agree with TRBD1. The junction had 10 bases not matched to a gene; V was cut back by 2 bases and J by 4 bases. The CDR3 spans 16 residues. Germline values: CDR1 MGHRA, CDR2 YSYEKL. The CDR3 here is CASSQKPGQLFYGYTF. The CDR3 bases are TGCGCCAGCAGCCAAAAACCGGGACAGTTATTCTATGGCTACACCTTC.

The rearrangement links TRBV7-9 to TRBJ1-2; D remains unclear. The CDR3 consists of 13 residues. Deletions cut 10 bases from V and 3 bases from J, with 15 bases between. Germline V gene sequence: CDR1 SEHNR, CDR2 FQNEAQ (reference sequence). CDR3 DNA sequence: TGTGCCACCGGCTCGGGGTCGGACTATGGCTACACCTTC. Residues: CATGSGSDYGYTF. The variable domain in full, with the rest retrieved from reference TRBV7-9 and TRBJ1-2, is DTGVSQNPRHKITKRGQNVTFRCDPISEHNRLYWYRQTLGQGPEFLTYFQNEAQLEKSRLLSDRFSAERPKGSFSTLEIQRTEQGDSAMYLCATGSGSDYGYTFGSGTRLTVV.

This clone came up a few times. The rearrangement joins TRBV10-2 to TRBJ2-3, with D tentatively TRBD2 (7 bases). Germline V gene data show CDR1 as WSHSY and CDR2 as SAAADI. Trimming cost V 7 bases and J 5 bases, with 16 bases left between them. There are 14 residues in the CDR3. CDR3 DNA sequence: TGCGCCAGCACCACGGGAAGGGGGGGAGATACGCAGTATTTT. The encoded protein is CASTTGRGGDTQYF.

This chain uses TRBV9 with TRBJ1-1, with TRBD1 matching over 11 bases. CDR1 is SGDLS and CDR2 is YYNGEE in the germline V gene. V trimming: 4 bases; J trimming: 5 bases; junction bases outside the gene matches: 4. This CDR3 region has 14 residues. The CDR3 sequence is CASSPGTGGTEAFF. DNA for the CDR3: TGTGCCAGCAGCCCCGGGACAGGGGGGACTGAAGCTTTCTTT.

The sample holds one count of this clone. The chain recombines TRBV2 with TRBJ2-1; D unclear. The CDR3 spans 15 residues. CDR1 is SNHLY, CDR2 FYNNEI, per germline. Trimming took 8 bases from V and 5 from J, leaving 19 bases between them. This chain's CDR3 is CASLLLLGMHNEQFF. The CDR3 coding sequence is TGTGCCAGCCTTTTACTTCTAGGTATGCACAATGAGCAGTTCTTC.

The chain couples TRBV29-1 to TRBJ2-5; D gene uncertain. Per germline, CDR1 SQVTM and CDR2 ANQGSEA. V gave up 5 bases and J gave up 1 base, with 11 bases separating them. CDR3 size: 13 residues. In nucleotides, the CDR3 is TGCAGCGTTCGGTCGCGACTCCAAGAGACCCAGTACTTC. Its translation is CSVRSRLQETQYF.